These 8 T cell receptor beta chains were all obtained from the same sample, sequenced in a study of neoadjuvant nivolumab and ipilimumab in lung cancer. Assay used: immunoSEQ multiplex PCR; TCRdb lists only in-frame clones, some missing. The data hold fewer than 40,000 clones, with 80% to 95% observed a single time. The sequencing used peripheral blood, collected after neoadjuvant nivolumab, alone or with ipilimumab, at or shortly before surgery. These TCRs come from an adult with non-small cell lung cancer.

CDR3 residues: CASSRGNEQFF. CDR3 nucleotide sequence: TGTGCCAGCAGTAGGGGAAATGAGCAGTTCTTC. The rearrangement joins TRBV6-5 to TRBJ2-1, with D possibly TRBD1 on 5 matching bases. V was clipped by 5 bases and J by 7 bases, with 6 bases between them. This CDR3 comprises 11 residues. Per germline, CDR1 MNHEY and CDR2 SVGAGI.

This chain uses TRBV7-9 with TRBJ2-1; D is perhaps TRBD2 (5 bases). Trimming took 5 bases from V and 7 from J, leaving 18 bases between them. The CDR3 totals 15 residues. The germline CDR1 and CDR2 sequences are SEHNR and FQNEAQ (reference sequence). Here the CDR3 DNA reads TGTGCCAGCAGCCCTAGCTTGGACGAGAGGAATGAGCAGTTCTTC. Encoded protein: CASSPSLDERNEQFF. The variable domain in full, completed from reference TRBV7-9 and TRBJ2-1, reads DTGVSQNPRHKITKRGQNVTFRCDPISEHNRLYWYRQTLGQGPEFLTYFQNEAQLEKSRLLSDRFSAERPKGSFSTLEIQRTEQGDSAMYLCASSPSLDERNEQFFGPGTRLTVL.

This clone was counted a single time. This sequence joins TRBV5-1 and TRBJ2-2; 8 bases match TRBD2. The junction had 5 bases not matched to a gene; V was cut back by 3 bases and J by 1 base. CDR1 and CDR2 from the germline V gene are SGHRS and YFSETQ. This CDR3 has 16 residues. The CDR3, as DNA: TGCGCCAGCAGCTCCTTACTAGCGGAGAACACCGGGGAGCTGTTTTTT. It encodes CASSSLLAENTGELFF.

CDR3: CASSSPSGRTWFEQFF. CDR3 nucleotides: TGTGCCAGCAGCTCCCCTAGCGGGAGGACCTGGTTTGAGCAGTTCTTC. This rearrangement joins TRBV13 to TRBJ2-1, with 11 bases that match TRBD2. The CDR3 is 16 residues long. Germline V gene sequence: CDR1 PRHDT, CDR2 FYEKMQ (reference sequence). V lost 4 bases, J lost 9 bases, and 11 bases stayed unmatched.

The gene calls are TRBV10-3 and TRBJ2-2; D is perhaps TRBD1 (6 bases). V was pared by 5 bases and J by 2 bases, with 12 bases between. The germline gives CDR1 ENHRY, CDR2 SYGVKD. The CDR3 contains 15 residues. CDR3 amino acids: CAISPRTANTGELFF. DNA for the CDR3: TGTGCCATCAGTCCCCGGACAGCTAACACCGGGGAGCTGTTTTTT.

This chain joins TRBV10-3 and TRBJ2-7; 8 bases agree with TRBD2. This CDR3 has 15 amino acids. The trim removed 4 bases at V and 5 bases at J, leaving 10 bases unmatched. Per the germline V gene, CDR1 is ENHRY and CDR2 is SYGVKD. CDR3: CAISGYSGIPHEQYF. CDR3 nucleotide sequence: TGTGCCATCAGTGGTTATAGCGGGATTCCCCACGAGCAGTACTTC.

This chain links TRBV29-1 with TRBJ1-4, with 7 positions matching TRBD1. Germline V gives CDR1 SQVTM, CDR2 ANQGSEA. The CDR3 is 12 residues long. V lost 6 bases and J lost 8; bases outside the gene matches: 6. CDR3 residues: CSVRDSGEKLFF. Written as DNA, the CDR3 is TGCAGCGTACGGGACAGTGGGGAAAAACTGTTTTTT.

The J gene is TRBJ2-7, the V gene TRBV6-1; D gene unclear. The CDR3 consists of 12 residues. V was pared by 7 bases and J by 3 bases, with 10 bases between. Germline CDR1 and CDR2: MNHNS and SASEGT. The CDR3 loop reads CASKGRLYEQYF. In DNA form, the CDR3 reads TGTGCCAGCAAGGGCAGGCTCTACGAGCAGTACTTC.